This T cell receptor (beta chain) was recovered during a study of T cells after yellow fever vaccination. MiXCR, applied by TCRdb to the 5' RACE reads, yields one record per CDR3 protein. The sample shows about 170,000 distinct CDR3 sequences, roughly 6.4% of them seen only once. CDR1 is SGDLS, CDR2 YYNGEE, per germline. The length of the CDR3 is 16 residues. With regard to this clonotype: What it recognizes is unknown. One end of the junction fails to match germline, which may point to a read error.

Study-level points and caveats: Post-booster repertoires contained most primary-vaccination clones again (almost 97% CD4, roughly 91% CD8).

The sample was CD4+ T cells sorted from PBMCs, taken on the day of the first yellow fever vaccination. The chain is built from TRBV9 and TRBJ2-1; 7 bases fit TRBD2. The origin of this receptor is a man aged 18 to 29 who received the YFV17D yellow fever vaccine. The CDR3 DNA sequence: TGTGCCTGCAGCGTAGGGTTCAGGGAGGGTATGGATGAGCAGTTCTTC. Translation gives CACSVGFREGMDEQFF.